This T cell receptor (beta chain) was profiled in a study of shared clonotypes between healthy human individuals. Sequenced by immunoSEQ multiplex PCR; TCRdb stores in-frame clones only, minus some. The data hold 2 million to 2.5 million clones, with about 93% observed a single time. This CDR3 region has 15 residues. CDR1 is SEHNR and CDR2 is FQNEAQ in the germline V gene (reference sequence). Trimming pared 11 bases from V and 4 bases from J, leaving 24 bases between. The study's findings and limits: Naive subsets, compared against memory subsets, generally had larger estimated richness values.

Naive CD8 populations comprised CD45RO-negative cells positively selected for CCR7, excluding terminally differentiated effector memory CD45RA+ cells. A word on this clone: The antigen is unknown.

The V gene is TRBV7-9, the J gene TRBJ2-7, with D perhaps TRBD1 (5 bases). The sequencing input was naive CD8+ T cells from PBMCs. This sequence was found in a man aged 18 to 35 in good health. Some clones in this sample may be carry-over from other donors' samples. The CDR3 here is CASKHEKGAWYEQYF. Here the CDR3 DNA reads TGTGCCTCGAAGCACGAAAAAGGGGCCTGGTACGAGCAGTACTTC.